The T cell receptor beta chain under discussion was sequenced for a study of shared clonotypes between healthy human individuals (dated by TCRdb to the early 2020s). For context, the study as a whole: The cohort included three men and a couple of women between 18 and 49 years of age. For each donor, CD4 naive and CD4 memory were each given three plates, CD8 naive was given two plates, and CD8 memory was given one plate. To estimate repertoire size and how much clonotypes are shared between individuals, the study performed deep sequencing of blood TCR repertoires from about five healthy adults. Different laboratories and diverse techniques were used to prepare libraries and sequence TCR repertoires, to increase sequencing depth and limit assay-specific biases. Per donor, leukapheresis produced somewhere between about 0.85 and 9.5 billion PBMCs.

For the CD8 naive samples, CD45RO-negative cells were positively selected for CCR7, yielding a CD45RA+CCR7+ population from which TemRA cells were excluded. Healthy HIV-negative adults with no recently reported acute infections or vaccinations were included as donors. Every donor was a Caucasian adult living in Nashville, Tennessee, USA. Blood was obtained by leukapheresis, after which PBMCs were separated by Ficoll-Histopaque density gradient centrifugation and cryopreserved in liquid nitrogen vapor phase. Purity and quantity of every magnetically sorted T cell population were checked by analytical flow cytometry. From each sorted fraction, genomic DNA was isolated and quantified by UV absorbance on a Nanodrop 2000c. Sequences SEHNR (CDR1) and FQNEAQ (CDR2) are obtained from the germline V gene (reference sequence). The CDR3 runs 13 residues from the cysteine to the phenylalanine. Only the CDR3 part of the read is kept: 39 bases, read in frame from the first base. The germline ends are 13 bases apart after V is trimmed by 5 bases and J by 5 bases.

Note on this clone: Its antigen is still unknown. Nothing much larger sits one base from this clone, and base qualities are not available.

Using the deep immunoSEQ assay, multiplex PCR amplified TCR CDR3 regions from genomic DNA. Extracted genomic DNA from each cell subset was distributed evenly across all wells of several immunoSEQ 96-well plates, and each plate was treated as a replicate. For sorted subsets, approximately 0.2 ug of genomic DNA, equivalent to around 31,000 T cell genomes, went into each replicate PCR. The purified libraries were quantified using a Qubit 3.0 fluorometer, sized with a Bioanalyzer 2100, and then quantified again using the KAPA Library Quantification kit. Every immunoSEQ 96-well plate was sequenced on a dedicated single-read 150-cycle Illumina NextSeq 550 flow cell. The original pipeline was this. The immunoSEQ output contained only junctional sequences without quality scores, so filtering could not match that applied to full-length reads. Sequences were annotated with PyIR, a Python wrapper for IgBLAST v1.9, and V/J genes and CDR3 were assigned using IMGT germline references. Reads were removed for weak V/J assignments (E-value above 1e-6), missing CDR3, stop codons, out-of-frame junctions, or ambiguous translated residues. V3J clonotypes were defined by identical inferred V gene, J gene, and CDR3 amino acid sequence. Percentage overlap between repertoires was calculated by dividing the number of shared unique clonotypes by the size of the smaller repertoire. Richness of each repertoire was evaluated using RTK rarefaction, the Chao1 estimator, and Recon v2.1 estimates of unobserved clonotypes. OLGA was used to compute generation probabilities for all TCRbeta clonotypes that the gDNA method yielded from several donors. Here the immuneACCESS table is served through TCRdb, limited to in-frame sequences with V and J called. Missing clones are a known gap in these copies; in checked studies unresolved V genes cover under half, and the rest lacks a known reason. Clone size and the V and J calls come from that table; the DNA yielded D and trimming. The sample table lists some 2 million clones, roughly 95% of them with a count of one. The ten biggest clones cover more than 0.95% of the sample.

Here is what the overall study found, with its caveats: About 5% of naive CD4, 3% to 4% of naive CD8, approximately 2.2% of memory CD4, and 0.4% of memory CD8 clonotypes were shared across several donors. Sampling was restricted to blood, and TCR repertoires in tissues likely differ from the TCR repertoires found in blood. Even with the large sequencing depth, rarefaction of the sorted-subset datasets indicated that sequencing was incomplete. The small number of donors limited the genetic and exposure-history diversity represented. Compared with non-shared clonotypes, clonotypes shared by all four sorted-subset donors had higher generation probabilities. Larger estimated clonotype richness was generally found for naive subsets than for memory subsets. Pairwise subsampling led to the expectation that sequencing depth would affect the degree of clonotype sharing among donors.

The sequenced sample was naive CD8+ T cells sorted from blood. Reading the label with the study, this specimen's cell subset or site is: CD45RA+CCR7+. Recombination linked TRBV7-9 to TRBJ2-7; the D gene is perhaps TRBD1, on 6 matching bases. The receptor comes from a man in his late teens or twenties in good health. The CDR3 amino acid sequence is: CASSQTGTNEQYF. The DNA sequence is TGTGCCAGCAGCCAAACAGGGACGAACGAGCAGTACTTC.